This note documents a single T cell receptor (beta chain) sequence. Its antigen is not known. Repertoires were generated with immunoSEQ multiplex PCR, while TCRdb's copy carries only in-frame clones and drops some. The table has 90,000 to 120,000 clones, roughly 94% seen once. The data are from a study of siplizumab effects on memory and regulatory T cells. Germline V CDR1 and CDR2: SGHVS, FNYEAQ. The CDR3 extends over 14 amino acids. V gave up 5 bases and J gave up 3 bases; unmatched junction bases: 7. Notes on the study in general: The suppressive capacity of proliferating Tregs from siplizumab cultures remained unconfirmed. Tracing alloreactive clones into unstimulated subsets worked for only a minor fraction of them.

Specimen: Tregs sorted from blood. The clonotype originates from a human donor in good health. The rearrangement links TRBV7-6 to TRBJ2-7, with TRBD1 matching 7 bases. In nucleotides, the CDR3 is TGTGCCAGCAGCACGAGGGACAGTTACTACGAGCAGTACTTC. Translation gives CASSTRDSYYEQYF.